The 19 T cell receptor beta chains below all came from one sample that was sequenced in a study of T cell responses to AZD1222 COVID-19 vaccine. The table came from immunoSEQ multiplex PCR; TCRdb's copy has only in-frame clones and leaves some out. The repertoire has 200,000 or so clones, more than 75% of them found once; the top ten carry 0.99%. The specimen was peripheral blood, collected on day 0 of AZD1222 vaccination. The receptors were gathered from an adult in good health.

A single count supports this clone. This chain links TRBV27 with TRBJ1-6; TRBD1 aligns across 7 bases. The CDR3 totals 15 residues. Germline lookup yields CDR1 MNHEY and CDR2 SMNVEV (reference sequence). V shed 5 bases and J 4 bases; nucleotides not matched to a gene: 5. The CDR3 loop is CASSDRDRYNSPLHF. CDR3 sequence (DNA): TGTGCCAGCAGTGACCGGGACAGATATAATTCACCCCTCCACTTT.

The rearrangement links TRBV28 to TRBJ2-7; D is possibly TRBD1 (6 bases). The CDR3 spans 16 residues. Trimming stripped 4 bases from V and 0 bases from J, with 16 bases between. In germline, CDR1 is MDHEN, CDR2 SYDVKM. CDR3 region: CASSSPGHIYSYEQYF. In nucleotides, the CDR3 is TGTGCCAGCAGTTCCCCGGGACACATTTACTCCTACGAGCAGTACTTC.

The chain recombines TRBV5-1 with TRBJ2-7; D may be TRBD2 (6 bases). The V gene lost 1 base and the J gene lost 0 bases, with 14 bases spanning the gap. Germline V gives CDR1 SGHRS, CDR2 YFSETQ. The CDR3 has 16 residues. CDR3 coding DNA: TGCGCCAGCAGCTTGAACTCGGGCGGGGCCTCCTACGAGCAGTACTTC. Translation gives CASSLNSGGASYEQYF. Complete variable domain (other parts from reference TRBV5-1 and TRBJ2-7): KAGVTQTPRYLIKTRGQQVTLSCSPISGHRSVSWYQQTPGQGLQFLFEYFSETQRNKGNFPGRFSGRQFSNSRSEMNVSTLELGDSALYLCASSLNSGGASYEQYFGPGTRLTVT.

This chain joins TRBV5-1 and TRBJ1-5; D is perhaps TRBD1 (5 bases). Per the germline V gene, CDR1 is SGHRS and CDR2 is YFSETQ. The CDR3 sequence is 13 residues long. Trimming pared 3 bases from V and 5 bases from J, leaving 9 bases between. The CDR3 here is CASSWGTDQPQHF. The CDR3 DNA follows: TGCGCCAGCAGCTGGGGGACTGATCAGCCCCAGCATTTT. The full variable domain, in which reference TRBV5-1 and TRBJ1-5 provide the parts outside the CDR3, is KAGVTQTPRYLIKTRGQQVTLSCSPISGHRSVSWYQQTPGQGLQFLFEYFSETQRNKGNFPGRFSGRQFSNSRSEMNVSTLELGDSALYLCASSWGTDQPQHFGDGTRLSIL.

The chain has TRBV4-3 and TRBJ1-5; D is unresolved. This CDR3 comprises 12 residues. The germline V gene has CDR1 LGHNA and CDR2 YSLEER. The V end was cut by 4 bases, the J end by 4 bases, with 5 bases between. CDR3 DNA: TGCGCCAGCAGCCTTGGGAATCAGCCCCAGCATTTT. It codes for CASSLGNQPQHF.

This chain joins TRBV12-3 or TRBV12-4 and TRBJ1-4, with D hard to call. The CDR3 has 12 amino acids. V gave up 0 bases and J gave up 8 bases, with 4 bases separating them. The CDR3 loop reads CASSLALEKLFF. The CDR3 DNA follows: TGTGCCAGCAGTTTAGCGCTGGAAAAACTGTTTTTT.

The V gene is TRBV7-2, the J gene TRBJ2-7; weak D call: TRBD2 (6 bases). Germline V gives CDR1 SGHTA, CDR2 FQGNSA. Trimming stripped 5 bases from V and 3 bases from J, with 14 bases between. This CDR3 region has 14 residues. CDR3 amino acids: CASSEDLGGYEQYF. CDR3 nucleotides: TGTGCCAGCAGCGAAGACTTGGGGGGCTACGAGCAGTACTTC.

The chain joins TRBV7-8 to TRBJ2-1, with 12 bases that match TRBD2. The germline V gene has CDR1 SGHVS and CDR2 FQNEAQ. CDR3 length equals 22 residues. J gave up 0 bases and V 4 bases, and 19 bases lay outside the gene matches. The CDR3 spells CASSYQGGPGTSGWSSYNEQFF. As DNA, the CDR3 is TGTGCCAGCAGCTACCAAGGGGGCCCCGGGACTAGCGGGTGGAGCTCCTACAATGAGCAGTTCTTC.

The chain links TRBV7-9 to TRBJ2-3, with 11 bases fitting TRBD2. Germline CDR1 and CDR2: SEHNR and FQNEAQ (reference sequence). The CDR3 extends over 19 amino acids. V lost 4 bases, J lost 3 bases, and 15 bases stayed unmatched. In nucleotides, the CDR3 is TGTGCCAGCAGCTCTCGAGTAACTAGCGGGAGAGGAGTAACAGATACGCAGTATTTT. It translates to CASSSRVTSGRGVTDTQYF.

The V call is TRBV19, the J call TRBJ2-3; D remains ambiguous. This CDR3 comprises 13 residues. CDR1 is LNHDA and CDR2 is SQIVND in the germline V gene (reference sequence). Trimming took off 5 bases at V and 0 bases at J, with 6 bases between the two ends. Here the CDR3 DNA reads TGTGCCAGTAGTCGGCAGAGCACAGATACGCAGTATTTT. Amino acids: CASSRQSTDTQYF.

The genes are TRBV15 and TRBJ2-1; D not certain. Trimming took off 0 bases at V and 8 bases at J, with 14 bases between the two ends. This CDR3 comprises 15 residues. CDR1 and CDR2 from the germline V gene are LNHNV and YYDKDF (reference sequence). The CDR3 region is CATSREPPGVHEQFF. In DNA form, the CDR3 reads TGTGCCACCAGCAGAGAACCCCCTGGCGTTCATGAGCAGTTCTTC.

The rearrangement links TRBV11-2 to TRBJ2-7; no clear D gene. The ends were cut back, 1 base at V and 9 bases at J, with 4 bases in the middle. Per the germline V gene, CDR1 is SGHAT and CDR2 is FQNNGV. CDR3 length: 10 amino acids. CDR3 region: CASSLVGQYF. In DNA form, the CDR3 reads TGTGCCAGCAGCTTAGTTGGGCAGTACTTC.

J is TRBJ1-5 and V is TRBV12-2. TRBV12-2 is tagged as a pseudogene. The CDR3 is 12 amino acids. In DNA, the CDR3 is TGTGCAAGTCGCTTAGGGCGTCAGCCCCAGCATTTT. This gives the protein CASRLGRQPQHF.

This clone was seen a few times. The chain joins TRBV18 to TRBJ2-7; D is perhaps TRBD1 (5 bases). This CDR3 spans 13 amino acids. In germline, CDR1 is KGHSH, CDR2 LQKENI. V lost 4 bases and J lost 5, with 12 bases in between. The CDR3 sequence: CASSLRQGDEQYF. The CDR3 DNA sequence: TGTGCCAGCTCACTAAGACAAGGGGACGAGCAGTACTTC.

This chain links TRBV12-5 with TRBJ1-1, with a possible D match to TRBD1 (5 bases). The CDR3 loop spans 14 amino acids. V was shortened by 1 base and J by 8 bases, with 14 bases between the two germline ends. Germline CDR1 LGHNT, CDR2 FRNRAP. CDR3 loop: CASGLAAGRIEAFF. The CDR3 DNA follows: TGTGCTAGTGGTTTGGCCGCGGGACGGATCGAAGCTTTCTTT.

The V gene is TRBV7-9, the J gene TRBJ2-3; 8 bases line up with TRBD1. The CDR3 consists of 16 residues. CDR1 is SEHNR and CDR2 is FQNEAQ in the germline V gene (reference sequence). Unmatched junction bases numbered 11, after V lost 5 bases and J lost 4 bases. The CDR3 is CASSPPDRGRPDTQYF. The CDR3 bases are TGTGCCAGCAGCCCACCCGACAGGGGAAGGCCAGATACGCAGTATTTT.

The chain couples TRBV6-1 to TRBJ1-4; D possibly corresponds to TRBD1 (6 bases). The CDR3 sequence is 15 residues long. CDR1 and CDR2 from the germline V gene are MNHNS and SASEGT. V shed 3 bases and J shed 8 bases, with 16 bases lying between them. The chain's CDR3 is CASSDRTETQEKLFF. The CDR3 DNA reads as TGTGCCAGCAGTGACCGGACAGAGACCCAAGAAAAACTGTTTTTT.

This rearrangement joins TRBV10-3 to TRBJ2-3, with D unclear. The CDR3 spans 16 residues. The ends were cut back, 0 bases at V and 5 bases at J, with 15 bases in the middle. The germline V gene encodes CDR1 ENHRY and CDR2 SYGVKD. CDR3: CAISESTMDLRDTQYF. The DNA for the CDR3 is TGTGCCATCAGTGAGTCGACGATGGATTTAAGAGATACGCAGTATTTT.

V usage is TRBV25-1 and J usage is TRBJ1-2; 9 bases match TRBD1. Looked up from germline, CDR1 is MGHDK and CDR2 is SYGVNS. Trimming cost V 8 bases and J 9 bases; bases outside gene matches: 4. This CDR3 has 11 residues. The CDR3 here is CASGQGQSYTF. The CDR3 nucleotides are TGTGCCAGCGGACAGGGGCAGAGCTACACCTTC.